This T cell receptor beta chain emerged from a study of blood T cells in healthy people across ages (dated by TCRdb to the mid-2010s). The study in broad terms: Template switching captured roughly one uniquely barcoded TCR beta cDNA molecule per two T cells in model experiments. Using deep sequencing normalized with unique cDNA molecular identifiers, the study measured how TCR beta repertoire diversity changes with age. The donors were split into four age groups: young (average 16 years), middle-aged (roughly 42), aged (more than 55) and long-lived (approximately 89). To avoid experimental bias, donors of different ages were randomly spread across the sequencing lanes. For two donors (one aged 18 to 30 and one aged 80 or older), the study analyzed two additional independent replicas of 1 million unique cDNA reads from the same blood draw.

Systemically healthy Caucasian individuals from Russia, approximately 39 in total and aged about 6 to 100 years, were included as donors. Each donor gave ten milliliters of peripheral blood, drawn into EDTA-treated Vacutainer tubes. Ficoll-Paque density-gradient centrifugation was used to isolate PBMCs, with at least 6 million obtained per sample. Total RNA was extracted from PBMCs with Trizol reagent, with at least 5.5 micrograms obtained per sample. The percentages of naive CD45RAhigh/CD27high T cells were determined by flow cytometry on a PBMC aliquot from every donor. Notes on this clonotype: Its antigen remains unidentified. A clone one base away is much larger, so this may be a read error.

Library preparation employed 5' RACE. This sample was sequenced with an Illumina HiSeq 2500. A second PCR of roughly 6 to 12 cycles was performed with a sample-barcoded 5' primer and a J-beta primer mix. A template-switch 5' adaptor carrying 12 random nucleotides introduced a unique molecular identifier onto each TCR beta cDNA molecule. Each sample yielded at least 3 million CDR3-containing paired-end reads. All of the RNA was converted into first-strand cDNA using the Mint cDNA synthesis kit, with a TRBC-specific oligonucleotide serving as the primer. Following uracil-DNA glycosylase treatment, all cDNA underwent a first 18-cycle PCR with the universal primers M1SS and BC2_uni_R. As for the original processing: Each sample was normalized by randomly selecting 1 million high-quality reads, each carrying a distinct molecular identifier. Instead of being binned into consensus sequences, reads with shared molecular identifiers were discarded. MiTCR, with a Q25 quality threshold and the strictest error-elimination algorithm, was used for CDR3 identification, clonotype clustering and error correction. A nonparametric unseen species model with Euler transformation was used to estimate a lower bound on total TCR beta diversity. Using fastp trimming at Q25 and MiXCR clonotype assembly, TCRdb reanalyzed the public sequencing data and kept in-frame beta chains. CDR3 protein sequences are deduplicated, and each keeps its most common genes and DNA. The V and J calls, along with clone size, are taken from TCRdb and not from the paper's own processing. The sample has about 1,400,000 distinct CDR3 sequences on record, 42% of them singletons. 7.9% of the sample belongs to the ten largest clones.

V drops 5 bases and J drops 1 base, leaving 8 bases in between. Reading the germline V gene gives CDR1 SQVTM and CDR2 ANQGSEA. The CDR3 runs 12 amino acids, cysteine and phenylalanine included. The CDR3 DNA has 36 bases and is translated from base 1. Findings and caveats that apply to the study as a whole: Donor CMV infection status was unknown, potentially confounding age-related changes in expanded clonotypes. As age increased, observed TCR beta diversity per million T cells dropped in a roughly linear way, and a significant reduction was already evident by age about 40. Estimates of total diversity based on one million sequenced T cells were considered lower bounds and underestimates. The long-lived group showed more naive CD4+ T cells, fewer expanded clones and increased TCR diversity than the aged group, suggesting age selection. Since profiling was done on bulk unsorted PBMCs, naive and antigen-experienced compartments could not be conclusively compared. A strong correlation was found between observed TCR beta diversity and the percentage of naive T cells measured by flow cytometry.

Sequencing was done on a sample of blood. This chain is built from TRBV29-1 and TRBJ1-1, with TRBD1 perhaps the D gene, on 6 matching bases. This TCR was recovered from a woman younger than 30 in good health. The DNA reads TGCAGCGTTACCAGGGGGAACACTGAAGCTTTCTTT. Its translation is CSVTRGNTEAFF. Reference TRBV29-1 and TRBJ1-1 genes cover what lies past the CDR3, so the full variable domain is SAVISQKPSRDICQRGTSLTIQCQVDSQVTMMFWYRQQPGQSLTLIATANQGSEATYESGFVIDKFPISRPNLTFSTLTVSNMSPEDSSIYLCSVTRGNTEAFFGQGTRLTVV.